This TCR beta chain was sequenced for a study of control samples from healthy donors and cancer patients. The CDR3 loop spans 16 amino acids. Germline V lookup: CDR1 SGDLS, CDR2 YYNGEE. V was clipped by 0 bases and J by 0 bases, with 12 bases between them. Here immunoSEQ multiplex PCR was the method, and the copy in TCRdb shows in-frame clones only, minus some. The sample includes over 150,000 clones, 94% of them seen just once. The specimen was PBMCs. The J gene is TRBJ1-1, the V gene TRBV9; D is uncertain. The TCR comes from a man aged 60-69 years with colorectal cancer. The chain's CDR3 is CASSVDGLTMNTEAFF. The CDR3 DNA reads as TGTGCCAGCAGCGTAGATGGGCTCACTATGAACACTGAAGCTTTCTTT.